This entry lists 27 T cell receptor beta chains sequenced from one sample in a study of cytomegalovirus exposure and HLA in healthy donors (TCRdb year 2017). The library was produced with the immunoSEQ multiplex PCR assay. For the multiplex PCR, a mixture combining 60 forward primers for TCR Vbeta segments and 13 reverse primers for TCR Jbeta segments was used. The clones in this table, taken by TCRdb from immuneACCESS, are in-frame only. Not every clone is retained; where verified, under half of the shortfall comes from an unresolved V gene, and the cause of the rest is unknown. In this sample the table shows roughly 130,000 clones, 82% of which occur a single time. Together, the top ten hold approximately 2.8% of the sample. The sample taken for sequencing was PBMCs. The receptors originated from a boy aged 2 to 10 in good health and CMV-seronegative.

This chain joins TRBV4-3 and TRBJ1-3, with D uncertain. Germline CDR1 is LGHNA and CDR2 is YSLEER. CDR3 size: 16 residues. Trimming took 0 bases from V and 2 from J, leaving 11 bases between them. CDR3 coding DNA: TGCGCCAGCAGCCAAGATAGGAGGACGGCTGGAAACACCATATATTTT. Residues: CASSQDRRTAGNTIYF.

V is TRBV10-3 and J is TRBJ2-2; 7 positions agree with TRBD2. The germline gives CDR1 ENHRY, CDR2 SYGVKD. The CDR3 loop spans 17 amino acids. The J segment lost 5 bases and the V segment lost 5 bases, leaving 14 bases of the junction unmatched. CDR3 nucleotides: TGTGCCATCAGTTCAATCGAAAGTAGGGAGGGAACCGGGGAGCTGTTTTTT. Translated: CAISSIESREGTGELFF.

J is TRBJ1-5 and V is TRBV12-5; TRBD1 aligns across 7 bases. There are 12 residues in the CDR3. V trimming: 1 base; J trimming: 12 bases; junction bases outside the gene matches: 3. Per germline, CDR1 LGHNT and CDR2 FRNRAP. CDR3 amino acids: CASGLEQGLQHF. Here the CDR3 DNA reads TGTGCTAGTGGTTTGGAACAGGGGCTCCAGCATTTT.

The chain uses TRBV7-9 and TRBJ1-2; D might be TRBD1 (5 bases). The CDR3 length is 13 residues. From germline, CDR1 is SEHNR and CDR2 FQNEAQ (reference sequence). Trimming shortened V by 5 bases and J by 4 bases, and 11 bases separated the two germline ends. The CDR3 reads CASSLGGGYGYTF. CDR3 in DNA: TGTGCCAGCAGCCTGGGGGGGGGCTATGGCTACACCTTC.

Note on this clone: Other DNA sequences in the same sample also yield this CDR3. The chain joins TRBV4-3 to TRBJ1-1, with D unresolved. The germline CDR1 and CDR2 sequences are LGHNA and YSLEER. V gave up 4 bases and J gave up 2 bases, with 11 bases separating them. The CDR3 contains 14 residues. This CDR3 reads CASSPTSYNTEAFF. CDR3 sequence (DNA): TGCGCCAGCAGCCCAACGAGCTATAACACTGAAGCTTTCTTT.

The gene calls are TRBV6-1 and TRBJ2-7; 9 bases match TRBD1. The germline gives CDR1 MNHNS, CDR2 SASEGT. This CDR3 is 15 amino acids long. The junction had 10 bases not matched to a gene; V was cut back by 10 bases and J by 0 bases. This chain's CDR3 is CATQTGTGSSYEQYV. CDR3 nucleotides: TGTGCCACCCAGACCGGGACAGGGAGCTCCTACGAGCAGTACGTC.

V gene TRBV7-6 combines with J gene TRBJ2-7; 9 positions agree with TRBD1. Trimming removed 3 bases from V and 2 bases from J; junction bases left unmatched: 5. The CDR3 has 15 amino acids. The germline V gene has CDR1 SGHVS and CDR2 FNYEAQ. The CDR3 coding sequence is TGTGCCAGCAGCTTTGAAGGACAGGGGACCTACGAGCAGTACTTC. Its translation is CASSFEGQGTYEQYF.

This clone was detected only a few times. V is TRBV6-6 and J is TRBJ1-1; possible D gene TRBD1, 5 bases. Trimming pared 7 bases from V and 0 bases from J, leaving 18 bases between. The V gene's germline CDR1 is MNHNY and CDR2 SVGAGI (reference sequence). The CDR3 length is 16 residues. As DNA, the CDR3 is TGTGCCAGCATGAGGAGTGGGGGACTTTTGAACACTGAAGCTTTCTTT. It encodes CASMRSGGLLNTEAFF.

This chain joins TRBV6-1 and TRBJ2-7; 11 nucleotides align to TRBD1. Trimming at V came to 5 bases and at J to 7 bases, leaving 7 bases not matched to a gene. Germline CDR1 reads MNHNS; CDR2 reads SASEGT. The CDR3 is 14 amino acids. CDR3: CASSPLGTGGEQYV. The CDR3 nucleotides are TGTGCCAGCAGTCCCCTCGGGACAGGGGGGGAGCAGTACGTC.

This clone was observed a single time. The V gene is TRBV5-6, the J gene TRBJ2-1, with D tentatively TRBD1 (6 bases). Deletions cut 2 bases from V and 8 bases from J, with 17 bases between. The CDR3 covers 15 residues. CDR1 is SGHDT, CDR2 YYEEEE, per germline. CDR3 sequence reads: CASSLGQPGIDEQFF. The CDR3 DNA reads as TGTGCCAGCAGCTTAGGACAGCCTGGTATCGATGAGCAGTTCTTC.

V gene TRBV5-1 combines with J gene TRBJ1-1, with 8 bases identical to TRBD1. The CDR3 runs to 15 residues. J lost 0 bases, V lost 4 bases, and 5 bases had no gene match. CDR1 and CDR2 (germline): SGHRS, YFSETQ. For the CDR3, the DNA is TGCGCCAGCAGCCAAGGACAGGGCATGAACACTGAAGCTTTCTTT. This sequence encodes CASSQGQGMNTEAFF.

The chain has TRBV5-1 and TRBJ2-5, with 11 bases aligning to TRBD2. V lost 0 bases, J lost 1 base, and 2 bases stayed unmatched. Germline V gives CDR1 SGHRS, CDR2 YFSETQ. This CDR3 is built from 16 residues. The CDR3 sequence: CASSLAGTSGQETQYF. CDR3 bases: TGCGCCAGCAGCTTGGCCGGGACTAGCGGCCAAGAGACCCAGTACTTC.

The chain recombines TRBV5-1 with TRBJ2-6, with 7 positions matching TRBD2. The germline gives CDR1 SGHRS, CDR2 YFSETQ. The trim removed 2 bases at V and 3 bases at J, leaving 17 bases unmatched. The CDR3 consists of 20 residues. The CDR3 loop reads CASSFRRTRGKQGGANVLTF. The CDR3, as DNA: TGCGCCAGCAGCTTTCGTCGGACGCGGGGGAAGCAGGGTGGGGCCAACGTCCTGACTTTC.

This clone was found once. The J gene is TRBJ2-1, the V gene TRBV4-3; 9 bases agree with TRBD2. The length of the CDR3 is 16 residues. V lost 1 base and J lost 8; bases outside the gene matches: 9. Germline V gene lookup returns CDR1 LGHNA and CDR2 YSLEER. The CDR3 DNA sequence: TGCGCCAGCAGCCAAGTAGAAAGCGGGGGGCGGGATGAGCAGTTCTTC. Translation: CASSQVESGGRDEQFF.

The V gene is TRBV14, the J gene TRBJ2-7; 9 bases fit TRBD1. CDR3 length: 15 amino acids. Germline trimming cut 4 bases from V and 5 bases from J; bases unmatched to any gene: 9. The germline gives CDR1 SGHDN, CDR2 FVKESK. The CDR3 loop reads CASSPQGDRVHEQYF. DNA of the CDR3: TGTGCCAGCAGCCCTCAGGGGGACAGGGTCCACGAGCAGTACTTC.

V and J are TRBV7-9 and TRBJ1-2; the D is unclear. The V end was cut by 1 base, the J end by 8 bases, with 14 bases between. The CDR3 extends over 14 amino acids. Germline values: CDR1 SEHNR, CDR2 FQNEAQ (reference sequence). The CDR3 bases are TGTGCCAGCAGCTTAGGTGGTTCGGAGAGAGGCTACACCTTC. Amino acids: CASSLGGSERGYTF. The whole variable domain, remainder taken from reference TRBV7-9 and TRBJ1-2, is DTGVSQNPRHKITKRGQNVTFRCDPISEHNRLYWYRQTLGQGPEFLTYFQNEAQLEKSRLLSDRFSAERPKGSFSTLEIQRTEQGDSAMYLCASSLGGSERGYTFGSGTRLTVV.

The chain joins TRBV9 to TRBJ2-7; a possible D gene is TRBD2 (5 bases). Per germline, CDR1 SGDLS and CDR2 YYNGEE. This CDR3 has 16 amino acids. V was trimmed by 0 bases and J by 5 bases, leaving 18 bases between them. The CDR3 loop reads CASSVAPWAAGDEQYF. The CDR3, as DNA: TGTGCCAGCAGCGTAGCCCCCTGGGCTGCCGGGGACGAGCAGTACTTC.

The CDR3 sequence: CASRQQGNSPLHF. For the CDR3, the DNA is TGTGCCAGTAGACAACAGGGTAATTCACCCCTCCACTTT. This sequence joins TRBV19 and TRBJ1-6, with a tentative D call TRBD1 (6 bases). The V gene's germline CDR1 is LNHDA and CDR2 SQIVND (reference sequence). This CDR3 spans 13 amino acids. Trimming took off 6 bases at V and 6 bases at J, with 9 bases between the two ends.

The chain carries TRBV5-1 and TRBJ1-2; the match to TRBD1 covers 9 bases. The length of the CDR3 is 13 residues. CDR1 SGHRS and CDR2 YFSETQ come from the germline V gene. Losses at the gene ends were 3 bases for V and 10 bases for J; bases not matched to a gene: 7. The CDR3 nucleotides are TGCGCCAGCAGCTCAACAGGGGGCATGGACTACACCTTC. Amino acid sequence: CASSSTGGMDYTF.

This clone has just one count. The rearrangement uses TRBV6-5 and TRBJ1-2, with 7 bases that match TRBD1. Per germline, CDR1 MNHEY and CDR2 SVGAGI. The CDR3 totals 14 residues. The V segment lost 1 base and the J segment 4 bases; nucleotides outside the gene matches: 3. The DNA for the CDR3 is TGTGCCAGCAGTTACTGGGACAGTGGCTATGGCTACACCTTC. It translates to CASSYWDSGYGYTF.

The chain couples TRBV28 to TRBJ2-1; D possibly corresponds to TRBD2 (5 bases). Trimming pared 10 bases from V and 4 bases from J, leaving 20 bases between. Germline lookup yields CDR1 MDHEN and CDR2 SYDVKM. This CDR3 contains 15 residues. The CDR3 is CATGEEGVPYNEQFF. The CDR3 DNA is TGTGCCACCGGAGAAGAGGGCGTACCTTACAATGAGCAGTTCTTC.

In its sample, this clone was seen a few times. The chain is built from TRBV6-5 and TRBJ2-3, with 11 bases lining up with TRBD2. The J segment lost 8 bases and the V segment lost 6 bases, leaving 10 bases of the junction unmatched. CDR3 size: 15 residues. Germline-derived CDR1 and CDR2 are MNHEY and SVGAGI. The CDR3 protein is CASRVPGLAVGTQYF. In nucleotides, the CDR3 is TGTGCCAGCAGGGTACCGGGACTAGCGGTAGGTACGCAGTATTTT.

Concerning this clone itself: Germline is not matched at one junction end, which may reflect a read error. V gene TRBV5-4 combines with J gene TRBJ2-5, with a possible D match to TRBD2 (5 bases). CDR1 is SGHNT and CDR2 is YYREEE in the germline V gene (reference sequence). CDR3 size: 13 residues. CDR3 DNA sequence: TGTGCCAGCAGCTTGGACGGGAAAGAGGCCCAGTACTTC. Translation gives CASSLDGKEAQYF.

The rearrangement links TRBV7-9 to TRBJ2-7; no clear D gene. Germline-derived CDR1 and CDR2 are SEHNR and FQNEAQ (reference sequence). The germline V and J ends were trimmed by 7 bases and 3 bases, with 13 bases remaining between them. The CDR3 sequence is 13 residues long. This CDR3 is CASKELAGYEQYF. The DNA for the CDR3 is TGTGCCAGCAAAGAACTTGCTGGCTACGAGCAGTACTTC.

The chain carries TRBV18 and TRBJ1-1; the match to TRBD1 covers 7 bases. The CDR3 consists of 18 residues. J lost 7 bases, V lost 2 bases, and 19 bases had no gene match. The germline V gene has CDR1 KGHSH and CDR2 LQKENI. The CDR3 coding sequence is TGTGCCAGCTCACCATTTAGTCCCGACAGGGTGGTAGTTAATGAAGCTTTCTTT. Encoded protein: CASSPFSPDRVVVNEAFF.

This clone was recorded a few times. The rearrangement joins TRBV18 to TRBJ1-1, with TRBD1 matching 10 bases. V gave up 6 bases and J gave up 5 bases; unmatched junction bases: 21. Germline V CDR1 and CDR2: KGHSH, LQKENI. The CDR3 length is 19 residues. The CDR3 loop is CASSQLPGQGSTGGTEAFF. In DNA, the CDR3 is TGTGCCAGCTCGCAACTCCCGGGACAGGGGTCGACCGGGGGGACTGAAGCTTTCTTT.

V usage is TRBV19 and J usage is TRBJ2-6; 10 bases agree with TRBD1. With 8 bases clipped from V and 1 base from J, the junction kept 8 bases outside the gene matches. The germline gives CDR1 LNHDA, CDR2 SQIVND (reference sequence). The CDR3 sequence is 17 residues long. This CDR3 reads CASHIGTGVSGANVLTF. CDR3 coding DNA: TGTGCCAGTCATATCGGGACAGGGGTGTCTGGGGCCAACGTCCTGACTTTC.